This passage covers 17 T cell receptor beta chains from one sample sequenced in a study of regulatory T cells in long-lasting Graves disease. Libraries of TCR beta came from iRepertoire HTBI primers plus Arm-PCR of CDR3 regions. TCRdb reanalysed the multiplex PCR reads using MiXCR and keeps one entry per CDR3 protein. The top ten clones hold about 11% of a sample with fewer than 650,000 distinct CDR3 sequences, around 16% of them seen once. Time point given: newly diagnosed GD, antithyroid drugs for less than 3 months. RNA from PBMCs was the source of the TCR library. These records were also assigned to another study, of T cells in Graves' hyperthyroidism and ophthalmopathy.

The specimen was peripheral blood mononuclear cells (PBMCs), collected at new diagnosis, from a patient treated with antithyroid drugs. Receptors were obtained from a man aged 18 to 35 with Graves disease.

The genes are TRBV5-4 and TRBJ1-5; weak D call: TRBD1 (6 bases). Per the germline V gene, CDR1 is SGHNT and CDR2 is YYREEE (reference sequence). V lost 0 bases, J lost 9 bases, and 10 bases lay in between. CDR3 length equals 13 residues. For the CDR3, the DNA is TGTGCCAGCAGCTTGGACAGGGATGGGCCCCAGCATTTT. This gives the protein CASSLDRDGPQHF.

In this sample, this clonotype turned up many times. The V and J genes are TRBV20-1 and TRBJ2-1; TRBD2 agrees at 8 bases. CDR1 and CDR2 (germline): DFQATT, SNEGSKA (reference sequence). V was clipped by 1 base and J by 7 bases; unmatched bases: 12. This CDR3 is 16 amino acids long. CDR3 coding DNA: TGCAGTGCTAGAGTTCCCGGGACTAGGTATGGGAATGAGCAGTTCTTC. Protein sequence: CSARVPGTRYGNEQFF.

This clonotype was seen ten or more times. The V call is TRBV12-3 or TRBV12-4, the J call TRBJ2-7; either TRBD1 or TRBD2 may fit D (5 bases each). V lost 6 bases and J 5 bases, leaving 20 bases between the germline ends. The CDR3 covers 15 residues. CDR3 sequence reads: CASRASGSRVNEQYF. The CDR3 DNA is TGTGCCAGCAGAGCCTCAGGGAGTCGGGTTAACGAGCAGTACTTC.

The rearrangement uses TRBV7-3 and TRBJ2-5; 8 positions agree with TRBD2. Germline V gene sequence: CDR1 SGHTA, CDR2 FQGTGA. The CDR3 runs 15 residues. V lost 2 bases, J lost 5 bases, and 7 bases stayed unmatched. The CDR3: CASSLVGAGEETQYF. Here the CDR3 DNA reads TGTGCCAGCAGCTTAGTGGGAGCGGGAGAGGAGACCCAGTACTTC.

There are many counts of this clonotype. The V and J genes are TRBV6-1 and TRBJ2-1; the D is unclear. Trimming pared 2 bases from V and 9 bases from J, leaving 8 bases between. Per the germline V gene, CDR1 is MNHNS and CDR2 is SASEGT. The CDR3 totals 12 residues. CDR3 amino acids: CASSEWPGEQFF. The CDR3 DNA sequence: TGTGCCAGCAGTGAATGGCCCGGTGAGCAGTTCTTC.

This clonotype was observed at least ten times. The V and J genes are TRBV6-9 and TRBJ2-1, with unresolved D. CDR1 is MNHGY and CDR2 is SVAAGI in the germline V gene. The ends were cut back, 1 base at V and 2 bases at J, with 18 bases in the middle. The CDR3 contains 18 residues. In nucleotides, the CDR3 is TGTGCCAGCAGTTATTGGCGGCAGGCTACCAACCCCTACAATGAGCAGTTCTTC. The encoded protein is CASSYWRQATNPYNEQFF.

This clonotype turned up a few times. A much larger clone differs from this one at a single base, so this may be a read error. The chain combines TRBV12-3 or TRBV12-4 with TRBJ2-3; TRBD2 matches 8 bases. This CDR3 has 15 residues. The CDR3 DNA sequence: TGTGCCAGCGGTTTAGCGGGGCGCTCGCGGGGTACGCAGTATTTT. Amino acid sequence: CASGLAGRSRGTQYF.

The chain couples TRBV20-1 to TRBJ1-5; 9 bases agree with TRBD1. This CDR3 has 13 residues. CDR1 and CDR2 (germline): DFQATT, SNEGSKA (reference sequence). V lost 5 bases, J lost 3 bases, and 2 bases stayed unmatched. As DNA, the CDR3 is TGCAGTGCTGGGGACAGGGTCAATCAGCCCCAGCATTTT. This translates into CSAGDRVNQPQHF.

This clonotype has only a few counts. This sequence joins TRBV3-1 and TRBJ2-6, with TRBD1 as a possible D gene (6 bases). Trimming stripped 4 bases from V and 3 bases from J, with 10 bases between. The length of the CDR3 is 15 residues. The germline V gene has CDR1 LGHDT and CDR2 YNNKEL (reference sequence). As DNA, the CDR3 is TGTGCCAGCAGCCTTACAGGGTATGGGGCCAACGTCCTGACTTTC. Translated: CASSLTGYGANVLTF.

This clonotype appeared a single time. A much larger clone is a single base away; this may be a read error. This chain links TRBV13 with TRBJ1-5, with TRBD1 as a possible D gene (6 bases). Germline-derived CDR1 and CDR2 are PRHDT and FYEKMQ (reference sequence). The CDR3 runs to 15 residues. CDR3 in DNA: TGTGCCGGCAGCTTAGGTCAGGGGTTCAATCAGCCCCAGCATTTT. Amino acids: CAGSLGQGFNQPQHF.

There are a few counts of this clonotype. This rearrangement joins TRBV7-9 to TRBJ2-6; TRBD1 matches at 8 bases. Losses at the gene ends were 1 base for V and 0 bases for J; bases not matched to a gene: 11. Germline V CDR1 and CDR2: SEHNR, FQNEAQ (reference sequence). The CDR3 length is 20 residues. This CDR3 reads CASSLGSGQGALSGANVLTF. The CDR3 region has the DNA TGTGCCAGCAGCTTAGGGAGTGGGCAGGGGGCACTCTCTGGGGCCAACGTCCTGACTTTC.

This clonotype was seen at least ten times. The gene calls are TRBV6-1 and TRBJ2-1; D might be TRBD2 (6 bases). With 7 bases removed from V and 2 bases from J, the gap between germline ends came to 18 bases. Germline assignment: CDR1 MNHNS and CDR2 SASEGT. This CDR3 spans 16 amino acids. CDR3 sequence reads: CASTSGDGRAYNEQFF. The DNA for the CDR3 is TGTGCCAGCACCTCGGGGGACGGGAGAGCCTACAATGAGCAGTTCTTC.

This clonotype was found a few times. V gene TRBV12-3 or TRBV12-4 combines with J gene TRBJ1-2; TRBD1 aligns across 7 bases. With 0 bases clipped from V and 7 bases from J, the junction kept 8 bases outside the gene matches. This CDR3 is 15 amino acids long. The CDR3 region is CASSLAPRTGSGYTF. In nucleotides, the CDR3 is TGTGCCAGCAGTTTAGCCCCCAGGACAGGCTCTGGCTACACCTTC.

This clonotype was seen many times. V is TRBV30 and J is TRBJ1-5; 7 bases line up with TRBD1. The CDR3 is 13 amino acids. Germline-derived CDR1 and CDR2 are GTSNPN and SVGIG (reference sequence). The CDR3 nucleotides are TGTGCGGGGAGACAGGGACCCAATCAGCCCCAGCATTTT. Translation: CAGRQGPNQPQHF.

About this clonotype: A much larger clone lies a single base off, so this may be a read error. The CDR3 DNA is TGTGCCGCCAGTGATCTGACAGGGGGCCACATGGGCACTGAAGCTTTCTTT. It encodes CAASDLTGGHMGTEAFF. The J gene is TRBJ1-1, the V gene TRBV24-1; 10 bases are a match to TRBD1. The CDR3 runs 17 residues. CDR1 is KGHDR, CDR2 SFDVKD, per germline.

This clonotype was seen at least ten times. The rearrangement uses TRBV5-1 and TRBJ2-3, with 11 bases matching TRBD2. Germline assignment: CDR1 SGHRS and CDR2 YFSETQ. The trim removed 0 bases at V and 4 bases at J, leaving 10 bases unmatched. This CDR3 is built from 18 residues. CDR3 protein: CASSLAELAGVLSDTQYF. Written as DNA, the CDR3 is TGCGCCAGCAGCTTGGCGGAACTAGCGGGAGTTTTGTCAGATACGCAGTATTTT.

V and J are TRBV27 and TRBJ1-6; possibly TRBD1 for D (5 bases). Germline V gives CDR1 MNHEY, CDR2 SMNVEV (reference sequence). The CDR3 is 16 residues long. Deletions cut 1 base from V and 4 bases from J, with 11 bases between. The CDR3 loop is CASSLLGGTYNSPLHF. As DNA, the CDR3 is TGTGCCAGCAGTTTATTGGGGGGGACGTATAATTCACCCCTCCACTTT.